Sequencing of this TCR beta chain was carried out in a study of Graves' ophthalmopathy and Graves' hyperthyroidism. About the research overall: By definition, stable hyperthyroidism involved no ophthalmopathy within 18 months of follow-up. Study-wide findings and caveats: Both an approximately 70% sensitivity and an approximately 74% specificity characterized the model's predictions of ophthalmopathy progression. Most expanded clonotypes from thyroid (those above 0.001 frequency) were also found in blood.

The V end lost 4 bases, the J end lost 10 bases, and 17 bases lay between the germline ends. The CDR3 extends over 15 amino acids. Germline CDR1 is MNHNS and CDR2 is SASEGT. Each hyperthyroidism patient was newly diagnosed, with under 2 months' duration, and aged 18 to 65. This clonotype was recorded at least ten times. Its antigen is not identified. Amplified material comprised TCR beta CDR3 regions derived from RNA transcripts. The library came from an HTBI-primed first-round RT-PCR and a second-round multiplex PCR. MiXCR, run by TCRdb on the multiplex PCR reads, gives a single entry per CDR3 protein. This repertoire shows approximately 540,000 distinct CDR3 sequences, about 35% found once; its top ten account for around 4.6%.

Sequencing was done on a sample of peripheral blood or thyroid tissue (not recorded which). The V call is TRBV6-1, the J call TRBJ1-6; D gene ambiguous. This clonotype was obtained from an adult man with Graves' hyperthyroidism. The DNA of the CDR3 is TGTGCCAGCAGTGCTGGACCTAAAGGAGGATCACCCCTCCACTTT. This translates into CASSAGPKGGSPLHF.